This T cell receptor (beta chain) stems from a study of glioma-infiltrating T cells after dendritic cell vaccination. Across the whole study: Patients received autologous tumor lysate-pulsed dendritic cell vaccination between 2003 and 2012.

Amplification used 60 V beta primers and 13 J beta primers. Using immunoSEQ multiplex PCR, the repertoire was profiled, and TCRdb retains in-frame clones only, with some absent. The data hold some 90,000 clones, with 75% to 90% observed a single time. The CDR3 totals 14 residues. From germline, CDR1 is GTSNPN and CDR2 SVGIG (reference sequence). The V segment lost 3 bases and the J segment 5 bases; nucleotides outside the gene matches: 8. Stated time point: after dendritic cell vaccination, including at tumor progression/relapse. All glioblastoma patients lacked an isocitrate dehydrogenase mutation. The TCR sequence derives from a human donor with glioblastoma. The rearrangement links TRBV30 to TRBJ1-1; 8 nucleotides align to TRBD1. The sequencing used blood, collected after dendritic cell vaccination. CDR3 region: CAWRPGQGGTEAFF. As DNA, the CDR3 is TGTGCCTGGAGGCCCGGACAGGGAGGGACTGAAGCTTTCTTT.